This TCR beta chain was documented in a study of T cells in Graves' hyperthyroidism and ophthalmopathy (dated by TCRdb to about 2019). With regard to the full study: Peripheral blood samples were taken at the time of initial diagnosis, prior to any treatment. The study also compared thyroid tissue and blood T-cell repertoires from more than 5 Graves' hyperthyroidism patients. Following sampling, methimazole starting at 30 mg daily was given to hyperthyroidism patients, and high-dose intravenous methylprednisolone was given to ophthalmopathy patients. The roughly 100 discovery patients were divided at random into training and test sets in a 7:3 ratio. The paper reports TCR Vbeta CDR3 sequencing of some 140 peripheral blood samples: under 45 ophthalmopathy, under 80 hyperthyroidism and 17 progressor patients. Whether ophthalmopathy could be predicted prospectively was tested in an independent validation cohort made up of 18 to 20 hyperthyroidism patients plus 17 patients who later progressed to ophthalmopathy. To identify TCR V-J signatures that set the groups apart, the researchers used a discovery cohort of 100 patients, made up of 43 with Graves' ophthalmopathy and 57 with stable Graves' hyperthyroidism. Summary of the overall study and its limitations: In validation, progression to ophthalmopathy was predicted by the model with about 70% sensitivity and 72.22% specificity, a median of approximately 6.5 months before onset. Sample size was not statistically predetermined, and blinding of investigators to group allocation was not performed. Most expanded thyroid clonotypes (frequency above 0.001) were also detected in blood, a finding suggesting that blood repertoires may reflect thyroid immune responses. Ophthalmopathy was separated from stable hyperthyroidism by a 13 V-J signature model, with around 90% sensitivity and about 81% specificity obtained in cross-validation and 80%/75% obtained in testing.

V was cut back by 1 base and J by 5 bases, leaving a gap of 13 bases between them. From a lookup of the germline V gene (reference sequence), CDR1 and CDR2 are SGHNT and YYREEE. The CDR3, cysteine through phenylalanine, is 15 amino acids long. The only DNA kept is the CDR3, 45 bases in frame from the first base. TCR beta CDR3 regions were amplified from RNA transcripts. The TCR CDR3 was subjected to a first round of RT-PCR using the HTBI primer set and the Qiagen OneStep RT-PCR kit. A second multiplex PCR round built the libraries, followed by size selection and purification. The libraries were sequenced on an Illumina HiSeq2000 using paired-end 100 bp reads. The study's processing was this. SOAPnuke was used to process the raw data, with reads discarded if the reads contained adapters or uncalled bases, had a mean Phred below 15, or lacked an exact constant-primer or identifier match. COPE v1.2.5 was used to merge the high-quality paired reads, and each unique nucleotide sequence was defined as a clonotype. MiTCR v1.1 was used to align clonotypes to the IMGT TRBV, TRBD and TRBJ reference segments. The analysis was restricted to V-J combinations with a frequency above 0.0001, which together covered roughly 99% of the repertoires. A TCS score was defined as the ratio of F50 (clonal expansion) to E x V (chaos), with BLOSUM62-based TCRdist applied between CDR3 peptides within each V-J. Welch's t-statistics and random forest reduced around 550 V-J features to about 13, which were used in a naive Bayes classifier (R e1071). Through fastp at Q25 and MiXCR, TCRdb rebuilt clones from the public reads, retaining in-frame beta chains. Merged by CDR3 protein, the rows form single entries marked with the most common genes and DNA. The V and J calls reflect TCRdb's pipeline rather than the authors' work. The sample table shows about 400,000 distinct CDR3 sequences, and 13% are seen once. Jointly, the top ten make up 9.2% of the sample.

Graves' hyperthyroidism was defined as stable when no progression to ophthalmopathy occurred over 18 months of follow-up. Hyperthyroidism patients were newly diagnosed, had a disease duration of under 2 months, and were aged 18 to 65 years. Patients with uncontrolled infections, other autoimmune diseases, pregnancy or lactation were excluded. Diagnoses were based on clinical symptoms, serum thyroxine and TRAb, thyroid ultrasound and orbital computed tomography. Ficoll-Paque density gradient centrifugation was used to isolate PBMCs from 10 ml of fresh peripheral blood. Total RNA was extracted using Trizol reagent, and RNA quality was assessed on an Agilent 2100 Bioanalyzer. On this clonotype: Its cognate antigen has yet to be identified. No quality values exist for individual bases; no much larger clone is one base distant.

The sequencing input was blood. The receptor's source is a woman between 18 and 29 years old with Graves' hyperthyroidism. The rearrangement combines TRBV5-4 with TRBJ2-1; the D segment cannot be called with confidence. The CDR3 protein is CASSLSGVLDNEQFF. The DNA reads TGTGCCAGCAGCTTGTCTGGGGTGTTGGACAATGAGCAGTTCTTC.